The 21 T cell receptor beta chains below come from one sample, sequenced in a study of shared clonotypes between healthy human individuals. Generated by immunoSEQ multiplex PCR, the TCRdb table keeps only in-frame clones and is missing some. The sample has 560,000 or so clones; around 96% are singletons. Naive-designated CD8 cells lacked CD45RO, were positively enriched for CCR7, and omitted terminally differentiated effector memory CD45RA+ cells. Sequenced sample: naive CD8+ T cells sorted from blood. The receptors originated from a young woman in good health.

The chain is built from TRBV5-1 and TRBJ2-1, with TRBD2 matching over 10 bases. Germline trimming cut 4 bases from V and 7 bases from J; bases unmatched to any gene: 8. CDR1 is SGHRS, CDR2 YFSETQ, per germline. The CDR3 loop spans 15 amino acids. This CDR3 reads CASSPGLARGNEQFF. The CDR3 DNA follows: TGCGCCAGCAGCCCGGGACTAGCGAGAGGGAATGAGCAGTTCTTC.

The V call is TRBV7-9, the J call TRBJ2-1; no clear D gene. V was shortened by 5 bases and J by 6 bases, with 17 bases between the two germline ends. The CDR3 covers 15 residues. The germline CDR1 and CDR2 sequences are SEHNR and FQNEAQ (reference sequence). CDR3 nucleotide sequence: TGTGCCAGCAGCCCACTCGCGGTCAGTAGCAATGAGCAGTTCTTC. This translates into CASSPLAVSSNEQFF.

This chain connects TRBV19 to TRBJ1-5; D is ambiguous. With 3 bases removed from V and 0 bases from J, the gap between germline ends came to 9 bases. CDR1 LNHDA and CDR2 SQIVND come from the germline V gene (reference sequence). The CDR3 has 15 amino acids. CDR3 in DNA: TGTGCCAGTAGTATTCTCAGGATTAGCAATCAGCCCCAGCATTTT. It yields the protein CASSILRISNQPQHF.

The genes are TRBV28 and TRBJ2-7, with 8 bases aligning to TRBD1. The CDR3 length is 14 residues. In germline, CDR1 is MDHEN, CDR2 SYDVKM. Trimming removed 4 bases from V and 3 bases from J; junction bases left unmatched: 5. CDR3 region: CASSSLGQGYEQYF. The CDR3 bases are TGTGCCAGCAGTTCACTCGGACAGGGCTACGAGCAGTACTTC.

This clone was counted a single time. The chain joins TRBV10-2 to TRBJ1-2; D is unresolved. Germline V gives CDR1 WSHSY, CDR2 SAAADI. Trimming pared 6 bases from V and 1 base from J, leaving 9 bases between. CDR3 size: 13 residues. The CDR3 reads CASRESRNYGYTF. Written as DNA, the CDR3 is TGCGCCAGCAGGGAAAGCCGTAACTATGGCTACACCTTC.

This CDR3 is CASSGEGGDETQYF. CDR3 in DNA: TGCGCCAGCAGCGGGGAGGGAGGGGACGAGACCCAGTACTTC. This chain connects TRBV5-1 to TRBJ2-5, with TRBD2 matching over 7 bases. Losses at the gene ends were 4 bases for V and 5 bases for J; bases not matched to a gene: 8. CDR3 length equals 14 residues. Germline V gene lookup returns CDR1 SGHRS and CDR2 YFSETQ.

This clone appeared once. The genes are TRBV5-8 and TRBJ2-3; a weak D match, TRBD1 (5 bases). Trimming stripped 0 bases from V and 4 bases from J, with 18 bases between. This CDR3 comprises 17 residues. Germline V gene lookup returns CDR1 SGHTS and CDR2 YDEGEE. CDR3 residues: CASSLGAGLGVADTQYF. Written as DNA, the CDR3 is TGTGCCAGCAGCTTGGGTGCAGGGCTCGGCGTCGCAGATACGCAGTATTTT.

V and J are TRBV19 and TRBJ2-3, with a possible D match to TRBD1 (5 bases). The V end was cut by 3 bases, the J end by 0 bases, with 7 bases between. Germline CDR1 reads LNHDA; CDR2 reads SQIVND (reference sequence). The CDR3 runs 14 residues. The CDR3 loop reads CASSIPGSTDTQYF. CDR3 DNA: TGTGCCAGTAGTATTCCAGGGAGCACAGATACGCAGTATTTT.

The chain recombines TRBV28 with TRBJ1-5; D gene ambiguous. V shed 2 bases and J shed 6 bases, with 11 bases lying between them. Per the germline V gene, CDR1 is MDHEN and CDR2 is SYDVKM. The CDR3 sequence is 14 residues long. CDR3 in amino acids: CASSLPGSSQPQHF. For the CDR3, the DNA is TGTGCCAGCAGTTTACCCGGAAGCTCTCAGCCCCAGCATTTT. Supplemented by reference TRBV28 and TRBJ1-5, the full variable domain reads DVKVTQSSRYLVKRTGEKVFLECVQDMDHENMFWYRQDPGLGLRLIYFSYDVKMKEKGDIPEGYSVSREKKERFSLILESASTNQTSMYLCASSLPGSSQPQHFGDGTRLSIL.

The V gene is TRBV6-5, the J gene TRBJ2-7; D gene uncertain. CDR3 length equals 12 residues. CDR1 MNHEY and CDR2 SVGAGI come from the germline V gene. V dropped 7 bases and J dropped 0 bases, with 7 bases sitting between them. CDR3 bases: TGTGCCAGCACCGGGTCCTCCTACGAGCAGTACTTC. As protein: CASTGSSYEQYF.

V and J are TRBV9 and TRBJ2-3; no definite D call. The length of the CDR3 is 14 residues. CDR1 and CDR2 from the germline V gene are SGDLS and YYNGEE. V gave up 2 bases and J gave up 1 base, with 8 bases separating them. In DNA form, the CDR3 reads TGTGCCAGCAGCGTGGGTAGGGGCACAGATACGCAGTATTTT. Its translation: CASSVGRGTDTQYF.

As regards this clone: Other DNA sequences of this sample code for an identical CDR3. The chain is built from TRBV2 and TRBJ2-1; 7 bases line up with TRBD2. The germline CDR1 and CDR2 sequences are SNHLY and FYNNEI. Unmatched junction bases numbered 3, after V lost 3 bases and J lost 4 bases. The CDR3 has 14 amino acids. The CDR3 nucleotides read TGTGCCAGCAGTGATCCTAGCGGATACAATGAGCAGTTCTTC. Protein product: CASSDPSGYNEQFF. Full variable domain (rest looked up from reference TRBV2 and TRBJ2-1): EPEVTQTPSHQVTQMGQEVILRCVPISNHLYFYWYRQILGQKVEFLVSFYNNEISEKSEIFDDQFSVERPDGSNFTLKIRSTKLEDSAMYFCASSDPSGYNEQFFGPGTRLTVL.

The chain combines TRBV28 with TRBJ1-1; a weak D match, TRBD1 (5 bases). Trimming stripped 7 bases from V and 1 base from J, with 10 bases between. CDR3 size: 13 residues. Germline CDR1 MDHEN, CDR2 SYDVKM. The CDR3 DNA sequence: TGTGCCAGCACCAAAACAGGGAACACTGAAGCTTTCTTT. Translated: CASTKTGNTEAFF. The full variable domain, in which reference TRBV28 and TRBJ1-1 provide the parts outside the CDR3, is DVKVTQSSRYLVKRTGEKVFLECVQDMDHENMFWYRQDPGLGLRLIYFSYDVKMKEKGDIPEGYSVSREKKERFSLILESASTNQTSMYLCASTKTGNTEAFFGQGTRLTVV.

This clone appeared a few times. The chain couples TRBV7-8 to TRBJ1-5; 10 bases fit TRBD1. The CDR3 loop spans 15 amino acids. Germline V gives CDR1 SGHVS, CDR2 FQNEAQ. J gave up 2 bases and V 5 bases, and 3 bases lay outside the gene matches. The CDR3 DNA reads TGTGCCAGCAGCATTGGACAGGGGGGCAATCAGCCCCAGCATTTT. Translating it yields CASSIGQGGNQPQHF. Full variable domain (missing parts from reference TRBV7-8 and TRBJ1-5): GAGVSQSPRYKVAKRGQDVALRCDPISGHVSLFWYQQALGQGPEFLTYFQNEAQLDKSGLPSDRFFAERPEGSVSTLKIQRTQQEDSAVYLCASSIGQGGNQPQHFGDGTRLSIL.

The chain carries TRBV15 and TRBJ2-7; D unresolved. The CDR3 loop spans 13 amino acids. CDR1 and CDR2 from the germline V gene are LNHNV and YYDKDF (reference sequence). V lost 4 bases and J 2 bases, leaving 9 bases between the germline ends. The CDR3 spells CATSTGLAYEQYF. CDR3 nucleotide sequence: TGTGCCACCAGCACGGGCCTAGCCTACGAGCAGTACTTC.

This clone was recorded only once. This CDR3 reads CASSVDRGNTEAFF. CDR3 sequence (DNA): TGTGCCAGCAGTGTGGACAGGGGGAACACTGAAGCTTTCTTT. The chain carries TRBV28 and TRBJ1-1, with 9 bases that match TRBD1. Germline CDR1 and CDR2: MDHEN and SYDVKM. The CDR3 loop spans 14 amino acids. V was clipped by 5 bases and J by 1 base; unmatched bases: 2.

The rearrangement links TRBV5-8 to TRBJ2-3; D remains unclear. V lost 2 bases and J 6 bases, leaving 7 bases between the germline ends. The CDR3 is 12 residues long. Germline assignment: CDR1 SGHTS and CDR2 YDEGEE. The CDR3, as DNA: TGTGCCAGCAGCTTTTCTGGGGATACGCAGTATTTT. It specifies CASSFSGDTQYF.

J is TRBJ2-7 and V is TRBV27; 12 nucleotides match TRBD1. V trimming: 6 bases; J trimming: 2 bases; junction bases outside the gene matches: 5. This CDR3 spans 15 amino acids. Germline lookup yields CDR1 MNHEY and CDR2 SMNVEV (reference sequence). In nucleotides, the CDR3 is TGTGCCAGCAGGACCGGGACAGGGGGCACCTACGAGCAGTACTTC. This gives the protein CASRTGTGGTYEQYF.

The V and J genes are TRBV5-6 and TRBJ1-2; D is undetermined. Germline V gene data show CDR1 as SGHDT and CDR2 as YYEEEE. Trimming took off 0 bases at V and 2 bases at J, with 2 bases between the two ends. This CDR3 has 12 amino acids. The CDR3 spells CASSLENYGYTF. The CDR3 coding sequence is TGTGCCAGCAGCTTGGAGAACTATGGCTACACCTTC.

The J gene is TRBJ1-5, the V gene TRBV28; D gene uncertain. Trimming stripped 5 bases from V and 1 base from J, with 9 bases between. Germline V gives CDR1 MDHEN, CDR2 SYDVKM. This CDR3 has 14 residues. The CDR3 DNA reads TGTGCCAGCAGTACGCCGGGGAGCAATCAGCCCCAGCATTTT. The encoded protein is CASSTPGSNQPQHF.

The V call is TRBV10-3, the J call TRBJ1-1; unclear D gene. The CDR3 totals 12 residues. In germline, CDR1 is ENHRY, CDR2 SYGVKD. The ends were cut back, 3 bases at V and 3 bases at J, with 5 bases in the middle. CDR3 sequence (DNA): TGTGCCATCAGTGAATCCGACACTGAAGCTTTCTTT. It yields the protein CAISESDTEAFF.